A single sample gave rise to the 17 T cell receptor beta chains below, sequenced in a study of long-term antiretroviral therapy in people with HIV. They ran version v3.0 of the immunoSEQ assay at survey level. The assay was immunoSEQ multiplex PCR, and TCRdb's table has in-frame clones only and misses some. The sample gives roughly 16,000 clones, less than 85% of which show up once; roughly 8% is in the top ten. The sample consisted of unsorted PBMCs, taken at the start of antiretroviral therapy. These receptors came from a young man with HIV.

V usage is TRBV7-8 and J usage is TRBJ2-7, with D perhaps TRBD1 (5 bases). Trimming pared 2 bases from V and 3 bases from J, leaving 14 bases between. The V gene's germline CDR1 is SGHVS and CDR2 FQNEAQ. The CDR3 runs to 15 residues. The CDR3 region is CASSLSDSASYEQYF. In DNA form, the CDR3 reads TGTGCCAGCAGCTTATCTGACAGTGCGAGCTACGAGCAGTACTTC.

CDR3 protein: CASSMGAIDTQYF. For the CDR3, the DNA is TGTGCCAGCAGTATGGGGGCTATAGATACGCAGTATTTT. This chain joins TRBV28 and TRBJ2-3, with D tentatively TRBD1 (6 bases). V was shortened by 5 bases and J by 5 bases, with 11 bases between the two germline ends. The germline V gene encodes CDR1 MDHEN and CDR2 SYDVKM. CDR3 length equals 13 residues.

In this sample, this clone turned up once. The chain is built from TRBV15 and TRBJ2-7; weak D call: TRBD1 (6 bases). This CDR3 spans 15 amino acids. The V and J ends lost 1 base and 3 bases respectively, with 13 bases between them. Germline-derived CDR1 and CDR2 are LNHNV and YYDKDF (reference sequence). CDR3 nucleotides: TGTGCCACCAGCAGAGCCTCCACAGGGAACTACGAGCAGTACTTC. Encoded protein: CATSRASTGNYEQYF.

This clone has only one observation. The V and J genes are TRBV21-1 and TRBJ2-1; the D call in the table, TRBD2, was not verified against the DNA. TRBV21-1 is assigned pseudogene status. CDR3 length equals 15 residues. This CDR3 is CASSKVGREDNEQFF. The CDR3, as DNA: TGTGCCAGCAGCAAAGTGGGGAGGGAGGACAATGAGCAGTTCTTC.

Regarding this clone: This specimen includes other DNA sequences encoding the same CDR3. The chain links TRBV6-6 to TRBJ2-3; D not resolved. The V end lost 0 bases, the J end lost 1 base, and 2 bases lay between the germline ends. CDR1 is MNHNY and CDR2 is SVGAGI in the germline V gene (reference sequence). This CDR3 has 13 residues. CDR3 DNA: TGTGCCAGCAGTTACTCGGGCACAGATACGCAGTATTTT. It yields the protein CASSYSGTDTQYF.

The chain carries TRBV10-3 and TRBJ1-1; D is perhaps TRBD1 (6 bases). Germline V gene lookup returns CDR1 ENHRY and CDR2 SYGVKD. This CDR3 comprises 15 residues. The germline V and J ends were trimmed by 0 bases and 4 bases, with 12 bases remaining between them. Written as DNA, the CDR3 is TGTGCCATCAGTGAGTCGGCAGGGGAGGTCACTGAAGCTTTCTTT. Encoded protein: CAISESAGEVTEAFF.

This clone was counted once. The chain recombines TRBV28 with TRBJ2-3; TRBD1 agrees at 8 bases. CDR1 MDHEN and CDR2 SYDVKM come from the germline V gene. The J segment lost 1 base and the V segment lost 3 bases, leaving 6 bases of the junction unmatched. The CDR3 is 16 amino acids. The CDR3 spells CASSFNRGSGTDTQYF. The CDR3 DNA follows: TGTGCCAGCAGTTTTAACAGGGGGTCGGGCACAGATACGCAGTATTTT.

The chain joins TRBV6-1 to TRBJ2-5; no firm D call. This CDR3 is built from 13 residues. V lost 6 bases and J lost 5, with 13 bases in between. Looked up from germline, CDR1 is MNHNS and CDR2 is SASEGT. The CDR3 DNA is TGTGCCAGCAGGGTGAGGTCGCCGGAGACCCAGTACTTC. This translates into CASRVRSPETQYF.

The chain employs TRBV19 and TRBJ1-4, with D possibly TRBD1 on 5 matching bases. Germline V gene sequence: CDR1 LNHDA, CDR2 SQIVND (reference sequence). This CDR3 spans 15 amino acids. V lost 6 bases and J 5 bases, leaving 16 bases between the germline ends. CDR3 sequence reads: CASRNLRTRNEKLFF. CDR3 DNA: TGTGCCAGTAGAAACTTGAGGACAAGGAATGAAAAACTGTTTTTT.

This clone was picked up a small number of times. The chain has TRBV4-3 and TRBJ2-1, with TRBD2 as a possible D gene (6 bases). V lost 1 base to trimming and J lost 8 bases, with 12 bases between them. Germline V gene lookup returns CDR1 LGHNA and CDR2 YSLEER. The CDR3 length is 14 residues. The CDR3 spells CASSQGVIADEQFF. As DNA, the CDR3 is TGCGCCAGCAGCCAAGGGGTAATAGCGGATGAGCAGTTCTTC.

The J gene is TRBJ2-7, the V gene TRBV5-1; maybe TRBD2 (7 bases). V was clipped by 10 bases and J by 5 bases, with 28 bases between them. The CDR3 totals 16 residues. CDR1 is SGHRS and CDR2 is YFSETQ in the germline V gene. CDR3 loop: CASRLRGAGEGHEQYF. The CDR3 nucleotides are TGCGCCTCCCGGTTGAGGGGGGCAGGGGAGGGGCACGAGCAGTACTTC.

V and J are TRBV5-4 and TRBJ2-7; 7 bases are shared with TRBD1. The CDR3 loop spans 13 amino acids. V lost 2 bases to trimming and J lost 5 bases; unmatched junction nucleotides: 4. The germline gives CDR1 SGHNT, CDR2 YYREEE (reference sequence). CDR3 DNA: TGTGCCAGCAGCTTTTTTACAGGGGACGAGCAGTACTTC. It encodes CASSFFTGDEQYF.

This clone was counted a single time. CDR3 sequence: CASSLRTGRETQYF. CDR3 nucleotide sequence: TGTGCCAGCAGCTTGCGGACAGGGCGGGAGACCCAGTACTTC. V and J are TRBV5-6 and TRBJ2-5; 8 bases line up with TRBD1. J lost 5 bases, V lost 1 base, and 4 bases had no gene match. Germline values: CDR1 SGHDT, CDR2 YYEEEE. The CDR3 loop spans 14 amino acids.

The CDR3 coding sequence is TGTGCTAGTGGTTTGGGCAGCACCGGGGAGCTGTTTTTT. Translating gives CASGLGSTGELFF. V usage is TRBV12-5 and J usage is TRBJ2-2; no definite D call. Looked up from germline, CDR1 is LGHNT and CDR2 is FRNRAP. V was cut by 1 base and J by 4 bases, with 4 bases left in between. The CDR3 runs 13 residues.

The chain employs TRBV9 and TRBJ1-2, with D possibly TRBD1 on 6 matching bases. The germline V gene encodes CDR1 SGDLS and CDR2 YYNGEE. CDR3 length: 16 amino acids. Trimming cost V 2 bases and J 2 bases, with 16 bases left between them. The CDR3 DNA reads as TGTGCCAGCAGCGTCGGGGGGGGGCCGGGGAACTATGGCTACACCTTC. Translation: CASSVGGGPGNYGYTF.

The rearrangement links TRBV7-2 to TRBJ1-4; D is undetermined. The CDR3 spans 15 residues. Germline V gene data show CDR1 as SGHTA and CDR2 as FQGNSA. Trimming cost V 5 bases and J 5 bases, with 15 bases left between them. CDR3: CASSSGPQENEKLFF. Here the CDR3 DNA reads TGTGCCAGCAGCAGCGGACCGCAGGAGAATGAAAAACTGTTTTTT.

Details on this clone: Germline is not matched at one junction end, which may reflect a read error. The chain carries TRBV27 and TRBJ2-1; D gene uncertain. Germline CDR1 reads MNHEY; CDR2 reads SMNVEV (reference sequence). This CDR3 is 13 amino acids long. The CDR3 reads CASSFFSDNEQFF. CDR3 coding DNA: TGTGCCAGCAGTTTTTTCTCCGACAATGAGCAGTTCTTC.